The clone carrying this TCR beta chain occurred a few times. The germline gives CDR1 SGHKS, CDR2 YYEKEE (reference sequence). The CDR3 contains 17 residues. Germline trimming cut 5 bases from V and 5 bases from J; bases unmatched to any gene: 13. This specimen comes from a study of spatial heterogeneity in lung cancer. TCRdb recomputed calls from the 5' RACE reads with MiXCR, one row per CDR3 protein. This sample has about 12,000 distinct CDR3 sequences, with approximately 3.8% found just once. Sample time point: sample taken at primary tumor resection. The chain couples TRBV5-5 to TRBJ2-1; 10 bases fit TRBD2. Sequenced material: PBMCs, taken at surgery. The TCR sequence derives from a male donor with early-stage non-small cell lung cancer. The CDR3 nucleotides are TGTGCCAGCAGTCGGTGGCTAGCGGGAGAACCCCACAATGAGCAGTTCTTC. Its protein product is CASSRWLAGEPHNEQFF. The whole variable domain, remainder taken from reference TRBV5-5 and TRBJ2-1, is DAGVTQSPTHLIKTRGQQVTLRCSPISGHKSVSWYQQVLGQGPQFIFQYYEKEERGRGNFPDRFSARQFPNYSSELNVNALLLGDSALYLCASSRWLAGEPHNEQFFGPGTRLTVL.